This T cell receptor (beta chain) was identified during a study of post-analysis software for immune sequencing data. With 3 bases clipped from V and 9 bases from J, the junction kept 14 bases outside the gene matches. The germline V gene encodes CDR1 SQVTM and CDR2 ANQGSEA. The CDR3 has 16 residues. The TCR beta cDNA libraries contained unique molecular identifiers. TCRdb ran MiXCR on the PCR reads and lists one entry per CDR3 protein. The data contain 350,000 to 450,000 distinct CDR3 sequences, less than 40% of them seen just once; the ten biggest clones take up roughly 12%. Study observations and caveats: The five TRBV segments detected at higher frequency in patients than in controls included TRBV5-6, TRBV5-1 and TRBV20-1. People with multiple sclerosis had a significantly lower normalized Chao1 diversity than controls did.

A remark on this clonotype: Its antigen is still unknown.

Sequenced input: blood. The rearrangement joins TRBV29-1 to TRBJ2-1; 10 bases align to TRBD2. The receptor was isolated from a girl aged 5-17 years with multiple sclerosis. This CDR3 is CSVDMAQRGGRGEQFF. Here the CDR3 DNA reads TGCAGCGTTGACATGGCCCAGCGGGGGGGCCGGGGTGAGCAGTTCTTC.